Below are 5 T cell receptor beta chains sequenced from a single sample in a study of CD8 T cells in acute hepatitis C reinfection. Stated time point: naive CD8 control sorted from an acute-time-point sample. Some clones are missing from TCRdb's copy, which holds only in-frame ones; the method was immunoSEQ multiplex PCR. This sample carries fewer than 40,000 clones, around 85% of them seen once, and the ten largest clones take roughly 9.7%. The specimen was naive CD8+ T cells from PBMCs. The receptors were sampled from a woman aged 18-35 years who spontaneously cleared hepatitis C infection.

J is TRBJ1-1 and V is TRBV6-1, with 8 bases lining up with TRBD1. V lost 4 bases to trimming and J lost 7 bases; unmatched junction nucleotides: 8. Per the germline V gene, CDR1 is MNHNS and CDR2 is SASEGT. The CDR3 is made up of 14 amino acids. The CDR3 reads CASSGPVGQVEAFF. The CDR3 DNA reads as TGTGCCAGCAGTGGACCTGTGGGACAGGTTGAAGCTTTCTTT.

The chain employs TRBV7-9 and TRBJ2-5; no reliable D call. Germline-derived CDR1 and CDR2 are SEHNR and FQNEAQ (reference sequence). The CDR3 length is 15 residues. The germline V and J ends were trimmed by 5 bases and 2 bases, with 15 bases remaining between them. The CDR3 region has the DNA TGTGCCAGCAGCCCTCCGAGGCCTACTCAAGAGACCCAGTACTTC. Translating it yields CASSPPRPTQETQYF.

The rearrangement joins TRBV7-2 to TRBJ2-7; 10 bases map to TRBD2. The ends lost 5 bases at V and 4 bases at J; junction bases unmatched: 5. This CDR3 comprises 14 residues. Germline-derived CDR1 and CDR2 are SGHTA and FQGNSA. CDR3 loop: CASSVGTSVYEQYF. The CDR3 DNA sequence: TGTGCCAGCAGCGTGGGGACTAGCGTATACGAGCAGTACTTC.

CDR3 region: CASSGTAGGVDTQYF. The CDR3 nucleotides are TGTGCCAGCAGCGGAACGGCGGGAGGTGTTGATACGCAGTATTTT. The chain joins TRBV27 to TRBJ2-3; 8 bases are a match to TRBD2. The J segment lost 6 bases and the V segment lost 6 bases, leaving 11 bases of the junction unmatched. The CDR3 contains 15 residues. CDR1 and CDR2 from the germline V gene are MNHEY and SMNVEV (reference sequence).

The chain has TRBV13 and TRBJ2-7; 8 nucleotides agree with TRBD1. The J segment lost 2 bases and the V segment lost 5 bases, leaving 2 bases of the junction unmatched. This CDR3 has 13 residues. Germline-derived CDR1 and CDR2 are PRHDT and FYEKMQ (reference sequence). The CDR3 DNA reads TGTGCCAGCAGCCAGGGGGCCACCTACGAGCAGTACTTC. Its translation: CASSQGATYEQYF.